The 26 T cell receptor beta chains below all came from one sample that was sequenced in a study of blood T cell repertoires in COVID-19. Here immunoSEQ multiplex PCR was the method, and the copy in TCRdb shows in-frame clones only, minus some. The sample records approximately 220,000 clones, more than 75% being singletons. Source material: peripheral blood. These receptors came from a man between 60 and 75 years old with acute or convalescent COVID-19.

This clone showed up just a few times. The chain links TRBV5-5 to TRBJ2-2; D remains ambiguous. The V gene lost 1 base and the J gene lost 5 bases, with 9 bases spanning the gap. Germline CDR1 reads SGHKS; CDR2 reads YYEKEE (reference sequence). The CDR3 length is 14 residues. CDR3: CASSLSPFTGELFF. The CDR3 coding sequence is TGTGCCAGCAGCTTGAGCCCCTTTACCGGGGAGCTGTTTTTT.

The V and J genes are TRBV10-1 and TRBJ2-7; no reliable D call. The germline gives CDR1 WNHNN, CDR2 SYGVQD (reference sequence). The CDR3 is made up of 14 amino acids. Between the trimmed V and J ends, which lost 0 bases and 1 base, there was a span of 7 bases. The CDR3 DNA sequence: TGCGCCAGCAGTGAGTCTTACGGTTCCTACGAGCAGTACTTC. It translates to CASSESYGSYEQYF.

The chain joins TRBV19 to TRBJ1-5; 8 bases match TRBD1. The trim removed 3 bases at V and 0 bases at J, leaving 13 bases unmatched. CDR3 length: 19 residues. Germline V lookup: CDR1 LNHDA, CDR2 SQIVND (reference sequence). The CDR3 coding sequence is TGTGCCAGTAGTATTGGCCGAAGACAGGGGACCGATAGCAATCAGCCCCAGCATTTT. The encoded protein is CASSIGRRQGTDSNQPQHF.

The rearrangement uses TRBV5-1 and TRBJ1-2, with D hard to call. The CDR3 has 13 amino acids. The ends were cut back, 4 bases at V and 4 bases at J, with 11 bases in the middle. Germline loops: CDR1 SGHRS, CDR2 YFSETQ. The CDR3 loop reads CASSGGRLYGYTF. The CDR3 DNA reads as TGCGCCAGCAGCGGAGGACGCCTCTATGGCTACACCTTC.

The chain uses TRBV5-4 and TRBJ2-3, with 11 bases identical to TRBD2. Trimming cost V 4 bases and J 4 bases; bases outside gene matches: 8. The CDR3 extends over 16 amino acids. Per germline, CDR1 SGHNT and CDR2 YYREEE (reference sequence). The CDR3 region is CASSQRLAGISDTQYF. The DNA of the CDR3 is TGTGCCAGCAGCCAAAGACTAGCGGGGATTTCAGATACGCAGTATTTT.

The gene calls are TRBV2 and TRBJ1-1; the D gene is possibly TRBD1 (6 bases). The CDR3 extends over 14 amino acids. Germline CDR1 is SNHLY and CDR2 is FYNNEI. V was clipped by 8 bases and J by 3 bases, with 16 bases between them. CDR3 DNA: TGTGCCAGCCGGCGACAGGTAACGGACACTGAAGCTTTCTTT. This codes for CASRRQVTDTEAFF.

The chain carries TRBV6-5 and TRBJ2-1; no definite D call. The CDR3 length is 13 residues. V dropped 7 bases and J dropped 4 bases, with 11 bases sitting between them. Germline-derived CDR1 and CDR2 are MNHEY and SVGAGI. CDR3: CASTWRKYNEQFF. In nucleotides, the CDR3 is TGTGCCAGCACGTGGCGGAAGTACAATGAGCAGTTCTTC.

The rearrangement joins TRBV7-9 to TRBJ1-1; no clear D gene. This CDR3 is 15 amino acids long. Germline V gene lookup returns CDR1 SEHNR and CDR2 FQNEAQ (reference sequence). Deletions cut 2 bases from V and 2 bases from J, with 12 bases between. This CDR3 reads CASSLTAVSNTEAFF. CDR3 bases: TGTGCCAGCAGCTTAACCGCCGTGAGTAACACTGAAGCTTTCTTT.

The chain has TRBV7-6 and TRBJ2-3; 7 positions agree with TRBD1. Unmatched junction bases numbered 5, after V lost 2 bases and J lost 0 bases. Germline CDR1 is SGHVS and CDR2 is FNYEAQ. The CDR3 spans 16 residues. Written as DNA, the CDR3 is TGTGCCAGCAGCTTAAGGGACAGCGATAGCACAGATACGCAGTATTTT. Translating it yields CASSLRDSDSTDTQYF.

The V call is TRBV6-5, the J call TRBJ1-4; D unresolved. Germline loops: CDR1 MNHEY, CDR2 SVGAGI. This CDR3 contains 15 residues. Trimming took off 1 base at V and 4 bases at J, with 10 bases between the two ends. In nucleotides, the CDR3 is TGTGCCAGCAGTTACTTGGCGGATAATAATGAAAAACTGTTTTTT. Protein product: CASSYLADNNEKLFF.

CDR3 sequence (DNA): TGCGCCAGCAGCCAAGATTTGGGGCTAGCGGGGGGGCACGGGGAGCAGTTCTTC. It codes for CASSQDLGLAGGHGEQFF. V is TRBV4-3 and J is TRBJ2-1; 12 bases map to TRBD2. Per germline, CDR1 LGHNA and CDR2 YSLEER. J was trimmed by 10 bases and V by 0 bases; bases with no gene match: 13. This CDR3 has 18 amino acids.

This clone was counted once. The J gene is TRBJ1-1, the V gene TRBV4-3, with no clear D. V dropped 3 bases and J dropped 1 base, with 9 bases sitting between them. Germline V gene sequence: CDR1 LGHNA, CDR2 YSLEER. The CDR3 spans 14 residues. The CDR3 region is CASSHLAGNTEAFF. DNA of the CDR3: TGCGCCAGCAGCCACTTAGCGGGGAACACTGAAGCTTTCTTT.

This clone was detected only a few times. The chain employs TRBV4-2 and TRBJ2-5, with 11 bases lining up with TRBD2. The V and J ends lost 1 base and 5 bases, in that order; junction bases with no gene match: 6. CDR3 length: 16 amino acids. Germline V gene sequence: CDR1 LGHNA, CDR2 YNFKEQ. CDR3 loop: CASSQVIAGGQETQYF. The CDR3 DNA sequence: TGTGCCAGCAGCCAAGTAATAGCGGGGGGGCAGGAGACCCAGTACTTC.

V and J are TRBV5-6 and TRBJ2-3, with 8 bases aligning to TRBD2. The CDR3 contains 15 residues. The germline CDR1 and CDR2 sequences are SGHDT and YYEEEE. V lost 4 bases, J lost 7 bases, and 11 bases stayed unmatched. The CDR3, as DNA: TGTGCCAGCAGCCCGCAGGGTAGCGGGGTGAATACGCAGTATTTT. Translating it yields CASSPQGSGVNTQYF.

The chain has TRBV19 and TRBJ2-1; D is possibly TRBD1 (6 bases). Germline V gives CDR1 LNHDA, CDR2 SQIVND (reference sequence). CDR3 length equals 14 residues. Trimming left V 5 bases short and J 9 bases short, with 17 bases between. CDR3 amino acids: CASSRLGRTVEQFF. The CDR3 DNA sequence: TGTGCCAGTAGTCGACTGGGTAGGACAGTTGAGCAGTTCTTC. Full variable domain (rest looked up from reference TRBV19 and TRBJ2-1): DGGITQSPKYLFRKEGQNVTLSCEQNLNHDAMYWYRQDPGQGLRLIYYSQIVNDFQKGDIAEGYSVSREKKESFPLTVTSAQKNPTAFYLCASSRLGRTVEQFFGPGTRLTVL.

The genes are TRBV27 and TRBJ1-6; TRBD1 agrees at 7 bases. The V gene end was trimmed by 5 bases and the J gene end by 6 bases; junction bases not matched to a gene: 13. The CDR3 has 17 amino acids. CDR1 is MNHEY and CDR2 is SMNVEV in the germline V gene (reference sequence). This chain's CDR3 is CASSPTRQGRSNSPLHF. Written as DNA, the CDR3 is TGTGCCAGCAGTCCGACCAGACAGGGTCGGAGTAATTCACCCCTCCACTTT.

This clone is a singleton in its sample. This chain connects TRBV5-1 to TRBJ1-4, with D unclear. The germline V gene has CDR1 SGHRS and CDR2 YFSETQ. The CDR3 is 14 residues long. Trimming left V 0 bases short and J 5 bases short, with 8 bases between. For the CDR3, the DNA is TGCGCCAGCAGCTTGGTCCCGGGGAATGAAAAACTGTTTTTT. Translating it yields CASSLVPGNEKLFF.

This clone was counted between two and nine times. CDR3: CASSLTRYNSPLHF. The CDR3 nucleotides read TGTGCCAGCAGTTTGACACGCTATAATTCACCCCTCCACTTT. This chain joins TRBV28 and TRBJ1-6; no clear D. The CDR3 consists of 14 residues. Germline CDR1 is MDHEN and CDR2 is SYDVKM. The V gene lost 3 bases and the J gene lost 3 bases, with 6 bases spanning the gap. Full variable domain (rest looked up from reference TRBV28 and TRBJ1-6): DVKVTQSSRYLVKRTGEKVFLECVQDMDHENMFWYRQDPGLGLRLIYFSYDVKMKEKGDIPEGYSVSREKKERFSLILESASTNQTSMYLCASSLTRYNSPLHFGNGTRLTVT.

As DNA, the CDR3 is TGCGCCAGCAGCTTGGCGGGGAGGGGTGCGGCTAATGAAAAACTGTTTTTT. This encodes CASSLAGRGAANEKLFF. The chain employs TRBV5-1 and TRBJ1-4, with D perhaps TRBD1 (5 bases). Trimming left V 0 bases short and J 3 bases short, with 15 bases between. The CDR3 consists of 17 residues. Looked up from germline, CDR1 is SGHRS and CDR2 is YFSETQ.

The chain is built from TRBV19 and TRBJ1-3; tentatively, D is TRBD1 (5 bases). The CDR3 sequence is 15 residues long. Trimming stripped 4 bases from V and 0 bases from J, with 10 bases between. Germline CDR1 reads LNHDA; CDR2 reads SQIVND (reference sequence). The CDR3 spells CASSTAQGSGNTIYF. The CDR3, as DNA: TGTGCCAGTAGTACAGCGCAGGGCTCTGGAAACACCATATATTTT.

CDR3 nucleotide sequence: TGTGCCAGCAGCGCGGGACAGGGAAGGGAGACCCAGTACTTC. This codes for CASSAGQGRETQYF. The V gene is TRBV11-3, the J gene TRBJ2-5; TRBD1 agrees at 9 bases. Looked up from germline, CDR1 is SGHNT and CDR2 is YENEEA. CDR3 length equals 14 residues. Losses at the gene ends were 5 bases for V and 5 bases for J; bases not matched to a gene: 6.

The chain is built from TRBV7-2 and TRBJ1-1; D is undetermined. Germline CDR1 is SGHTA and CDR2 is FQGNSA. The CDR3 has 14 amino acids. Between the trimmed V and J ends, which lost 1 base and 2 bases, there was a span of 8 bases. Here the CDR3 reads CASSLGPSNTEAFF. The CDR3 DNA sequence: TGTGCCAGCAGCTTAGGTCCCAGTAACACTGAAGCTTTCTTT.

The chain has TRBV2 and TRBJ2-7; possible D gene TRBD2, 6 bases. With 3 bases removed from V and 2 bases from J, the gap between germline ends came to 11 bases. This CDR3 spans 14 amino acids. Germline V lookup: CDR1 SNHLY, CDR2 FYNNEI. CDR3 nucleotide sequence: TGTGCCAGCAGTGACGATGCGGGACCCTACGAGCAGTACTTC. Amino acids: CASSDDAGPYEQYF.

The genes are TRBV28 and TRBJ1-2; 7 bases align to TRBD1. V was clipped by 6 bases and J by 5 bases; unmatched bases: 9. This CDR3 has 14 residues. Germline V CDR1 and CDR2: MDHEN, SYDVKM. The CDR3 loop is CASSPGTAGYGYTF. The CDR3 DNA sequence: TGTGCCAGCAGCCCCGGGACAGCAGGATATGGCTACACCTTC.

This rearrangement joins TRBV7-3 to TRBJ2-2, with TRBD2 matching over 7 bases. V lost 5 bases, J lost 2 bases, and 14 bases stayed unmatched. Germline loops: CDR1 SGHTA, CDR2 FQGTGA. The CDR3 has 18 residues. The CDR3 region has the DNA TGTGCCAGCAGCCCCCTGGGAGGGCGCAGGGCAAACACCGGGGAGCTGTTTTTT. This sequence encodes CASSPLGGRRANTGELFF.

The V and J genes are TRBV7-9 and TRBJ2-7, with 13 bases aligning to TRBD2. The CDR3 loop spans 14 amino acids. Germline-derived CDR1 and CDR2 are SEHNR and FQNEAQ (reference sequence). Germline trimming cut 6 bases from V and 3 bases from J; bases unmatched to any gene: 2. CDR3 loop: CASRGLAGSYEQYF. The CDR3 coding sequence is TGTGCCAGCAGGGGACTAGCGGGGAGCTACGAGCAGTACTTC.